This TCR beta chain was recovered during a study of T cell changes during pregnancy in multiple sclerosis. Per germline, CDR1 SGHTA and CDR2 FQGNSA. Trimming took off 1 base at V and 4 bases at J, with 5 bases between the two ends. There are 13 residues in the CDR3. Clones were sequenced by immunoSEQ multiplex PCR, and TCRdb holds only the in-frame ones, with some missing. Of around 31,000 clones in the sample, over 85% are singletons; the top ten hold approximately 0.7%. The sequence was obtained from a female donor with multiple sclerosis, enrolled in a pregnancy study. The starting material was CD4+ T cells from peripheral blood mononuclear cells, obtained in the first trimester of pregnancy. The rearrangement uses TRBV7-2 and TRBJ2-1, with D unresolved. CDR3 DNA: TGTGCCAGCAGCTTAGACGGTTACAATGAGCAGTTCTTC. The encoded protein is CASSLDGYNEQFF.